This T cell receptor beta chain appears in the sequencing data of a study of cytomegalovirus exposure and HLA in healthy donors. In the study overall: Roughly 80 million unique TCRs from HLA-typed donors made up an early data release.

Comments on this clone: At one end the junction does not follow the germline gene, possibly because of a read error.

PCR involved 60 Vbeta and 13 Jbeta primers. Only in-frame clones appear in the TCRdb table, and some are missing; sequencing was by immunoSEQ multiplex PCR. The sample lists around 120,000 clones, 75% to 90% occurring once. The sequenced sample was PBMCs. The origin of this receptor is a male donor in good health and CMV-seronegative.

CDR3 region: CASLRWGSDQPQHF. CDR3 bases: TGTGCCAGCCTCCGTTGGGGTAGCGATCAGCCCCAGCATTTT. V is TRBV5-6 and J is TRBJ1-5; the D is unclear. Germline V gene lookup returns CDR1 SGHDT and CDR2 YYEEEE. There are 14 residues in the CDR3.